Listed here are 16 T cell receptor beta chains from one sample, sequenced in a study of vaccination effects on CD4 cells after COVID-19. Pools of viral peptides were used by the ViraFEST assay to expand antigen-specific CD4+ T cells ahead of sequencing. Between days 9 and 11 of culture, CD4+ T cells were separated out. Vaccine administered to participants consisted of two doses of either BNT162b2 or mRNA-1273. The assay was immunoSEQ multiplex PCR, and TCRdb's table has in-frame clones only and misses some. The table has fewer than 90,000 clones, around four fifths seen once. Their antigen targets remain unknown. The sequencing used CD4+ T cells from PBMCs cultured with HCoV-OC43 spike peptides, collected after COVID-19 vaccination. The subset was: HCoV-OC43 spike overlapping peptide pool stimulation. These receptors came from a human donor who received a COVID-19 vaccine.

Written as DNA, the CDR3 is TGTGCCAGCCGACACCCGGGACAGGGGGCATCGGGGGAGCTGTTTTTT. Residues: CASRHPGQGASGELFF. The chain combines TRBV7-9 with TRBJ2-2; TRBD1 matches 12 bases. Germline V gene data show CDR1 as SEHNR and CDR2 as FQNEAQ (reference sequence). There are 16 residues in the CDR3. Trimming took 8 bases from V and 8 from J; bases not matched to a gene: 12.

The V and J genes are TRBV6-1 and TRBJ2-2; weak D call: TRBD1 (6 bases). CDR3 length: 16 residues. The ends were cut back, 2 bases at V and 6 bases at J, with 16 bases in the middle. Germline assignment: CDR1 MNHNS and CDR2 SASEGT. DNA of the CDR3: TGTGCCAGCAGTGAACAGGGGATGTACCTTCCCGGGGAGCTGTTTTTT. This encodes CASSEQGMYLPGELFF.

This chain uses TRBV18 with TRBJ2-5; 11 bases fit TRBD2. The germline gives CDR1 KGHSH, CDR2 LQKENI. The CDR3 spans 18 residues. V lost 1 base to trimming and J lost 4 bases; unmatched junction nucleotides: 11. The CDR3 is CASSPQELAGAQGETQYF. CDR3 sequence (DNA): TGTGCCAGCTCACCACAGGAACTAGCGGGGGCACAAGGAGAGACCCAGTACTTC. The full variable domain, in which reference TRBV18 and TRBJ2-5 provide the parts outside the CDR3, is NAGVMQNPRHLVRRRGQEARLRCSPMKGHSHVYWYRQLPEEGLKFMVYLQKENIIDESGMPKERFSAEFPKEGPSILRIQQVVRGDSAAYFCASSPQELAGAQGETQYFGPGTRLLVL.

The gene calls are TRBV28 and TRBJ1-2, with TRBD1 as a possible D gene (5 bases). CDR3 size: 14 residues. The V end lost 4 bases, the J end lost 4 bases, and 13 bases lay between the germline ends. CDR1 and CDR2 (germline): MDHEN, SYDVKM. The CDR3 is CASSSRAVGYGYTF. The CDR3 DNA sequence: TGTGCCAGCAGTTCCAGGGCCGTGGGCTATGGCTACACCTTC.

The CDR3 sequence: CATSDFEAVSYNEQFF. Here the CDR3 DNA reads TGTGCCACCAGTGATTTCGAAGCAGTCTCCTACAATGAGCAGTTCTTC. The V and J genes are TRBV24-1 and TRBJ2-1, with D unresolved. CDR3 length equals 16 residues. With 1 base removed from V and 0 bases from J, the gap between germline ends came to 9 bases. Germline CDR1 and CDR2: KGHDR and SFDVKD.

V and J are TRBV5-6 and TRBJ2-3; TRBD2 is a possible D gene (7 bases). This CDR3 has 14 amino acids. Germline loops: CDR1 SGHDT, CDR2 YYEEEE. V was shortened by 0 bases and J by 4 bases, with 9 bases between the two germline ends. The CDR3 here is CASSLAGGPDTQYF. Here the CDR3 DNA reads TGTGCCAGCAGCTTGGCCGGGGGGCCAGATACGCAGTATTTT.

CDR3 in DNA: TGTGCCAGCACAAGGGGGCAGGTTTCCTATGGCTACACCTTC. Translating gives CASTRGQVSYGYTF. The rearrangement links TRBV5-8 to TRBJ1-2; 7 positions match TRBD1. CDR3 length: 14 amino acids. Germline CDR1 reads SGHTS; CDR2 reads YDEGEE. The junction had 9 bases not matched to a gene; V was cut back by 6 bases and J by 4 bases.

The V gene is TRBV24-1, the J gene TRBJ1-2, with 10 bases fitting TRBD1. Germline V gene sequence: CDR1 KGHDR, CDR2 SFDVKD. This CDR3 is 14 amino acids long. Losses at the gene ends were 7 bases for V and 4 bases for J; bases not matched to a gene: 5. CDR3 region: CATSPRQGAYGYTF. The CDR3 DNA reads TGTGCCACCAGCCCCAGACAGGGGGCCTATGGCTACACCTTC.

The genes are TRBV24-1 and TRBJ2-1; 8 bases are a match to TRBD1. The CDR3 extends over 17 amino acids. Germline V lookup: CDR1 KGHDR, CDR2 SFDVKD. Unmatched junction bases numbered 12, after V lost 4 bases and J lost 5 bases. Here the CDR3 reads CATSDSRTGSFNNEQFF. In nucleotides, the CDR3 is TGTGCCACCAGTGACTCCAGGACAGGGTCGTTTAACAATGAGCAGTTCTTC.

This clone showed up just a few times. The chain employs TRBV6-4 and TRBJ2-1, with D hard to call. CDR3 length equals 15 residues. V dropped 6 bases and J dropped 0 bases, with 12 bases sitting between them. Germline assignment: CDR1 MRHNA and CDR2 SNTAGT. The CDR3 is CASRPQPSSYNEQFF. In DNA form, the CDR3 reads TGTGCCAGCAGACCTCAGCCGAGCTCCTACAATGAGCAGTTCTTC.

This sequence joins TRBV5-4 and TRBJ2-6, with D perhaps TRBD1 (5 bases). Trimming removed 2 bases from V and 0 bases from J, with 15 bases in between. Germline values: CDR1 SGHNT, CDR2 YYREEE (reference sequence). This CDR3 has 18 residues. This CDR3 reads CASSLGPGLSSGANVLTF. CDR3 in DNA: TGTGCCAGCAGCTTAGGGCCAGGGCTGAGCTCTGGGGCCAACGTCCTGACTTTC.

The CDR3 loop reads CASSEGTGPTYEQYV. CDR3 nucleotides: TGTGCCAGCAGTGAAGGGACAGGTCCAACCTACGAGCAGTACGTC. This rearrangement joins TRBV6-1 to TRBJ2-7; 7 nucleotides agree with TRBD1. V lost 1 base to trimming and J lost 2 bases; unmatched junction nucleotides: 5. This CDR3 has 15 residues. Germline loops: CDR1 MNHNS, CDR2 SASEGT.

The V call is TRBV2, the J call TRBJ2-1; D remains ambiguous. The CDR3 loop spans 14 amino acids. The ends were cut back, 4 bases at V and 5 bases at J, with 12 bases in the middle. Germline CDR1 SNHLY, CDR2 FYNNEI. The CDR3 coding sequence is TGTGCCAGCAGTGTGAGACTCATAGACAATGAGCAGTTCTTC. It encodes CASSVRLIDNEQFF.

The gene calls are TRBV6-1 and TRBJ1-1, with TRBD1 as a possible D gene (5 bases). The CDR3 extends over 17 amino acids. The ends were cut back, 3 bases at V and 4 bases at J, with 21 bases in the middle. Germline CDR1 is MNHNS and CDR2 is SASEGT. The CDR3: CASSDPSLGPRGTEAFF. Written as DNA, the CDR3 is TGTGCCAGCAGTGACCCAAGTTTAGGGCCGAGGGGCACTGAAGCTTTCTTT.

This rearrangement joins TRBV6-5 to TRBJ2-7; perhaps TRBD1 as D (6 bases). CDR1 and CDR2 from the germline V gene are MNHEY and SVGAGI. This CDR3 contains 13 residues. Trimming cost V 5 bases and J 4 bases, with 12 bases left between them. CDR3 sequence: CASSRTASYEQYV. The CDR3 coding sequence is TGTGCCAGCAGTCGGACAGCTTCGTACGAGCAGTACGTC.

This chain connects TRBV30 to TRBJ1-6; D perhaps matches TRBD1 (6 bases). Germline values: CDR1 GTSNPN, CDR2 SVGIG (reference sequence). The CDR3 extends over 13 amino acids. The ends were cut back, 4 bases at V and 8 bases at J, with 12 bases in the middle. The CDR3 sequence: CAWTRTEDSPLHF. CDR3 nucleotides: TGTGCCTGGACGCGGACAGAAGATTCACCCCTCCACTTT.